This T cell receptor beta chain was found in a study of cytomegalovirus exposure and HLA in healthy donors. Overall study context: The platform used for the roughly 130 validation repertoires matched that of the 666 first-cohort repertoires, a later analysis reported. General observations from the study: There were 150 to 200 TCR beta chains listed as cytomegalovirus-associated. For cytomegalovirus status, the classifier reportedly gave diagnoses with high specificity and sensitivity. In vitro assays verified that a few CMV-associated chains recognized CMV antigens specifically.

Measured with immunoSEQ multiplex PCR; TCRdb has only the in-frame clones, and not every one. Of a few hundred thousand clones in the sample, roughly 88% are singletons; the top ten hold 0.75% to 0.85%. Details on this clone: What it binds is not known.

Trimming removed 0 bases from V and 7 bases from J, with 12 bases in between. Germline loops: CDR1 LGHNA, CDR2 YSLEER. The CDR3 totals 15 residues. This sequence originates from a woman in her late teens or twenties in good health and CMV-seronegative. Sequencing used PBMCs. V usage is TRBV4-3 and J usage is TRBJ1-4, with TRBD1 as a possible D gene (5 bases). Written as DNA, the CDR3 is TGCGCCAGCAGCCAAGAGGTGGGGCTAACTGAAAAACTGTTTTTT. Translation: CASSQEVGLTEKLFF.